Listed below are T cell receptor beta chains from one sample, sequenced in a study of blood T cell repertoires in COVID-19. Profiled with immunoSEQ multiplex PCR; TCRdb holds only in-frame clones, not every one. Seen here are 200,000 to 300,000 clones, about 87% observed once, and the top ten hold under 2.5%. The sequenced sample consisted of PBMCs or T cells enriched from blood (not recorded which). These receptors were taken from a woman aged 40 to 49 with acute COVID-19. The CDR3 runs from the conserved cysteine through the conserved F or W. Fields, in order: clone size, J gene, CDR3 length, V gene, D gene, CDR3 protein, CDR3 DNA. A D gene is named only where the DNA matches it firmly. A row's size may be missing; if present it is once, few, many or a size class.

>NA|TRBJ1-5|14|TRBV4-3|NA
CASSQGEGIQPQHF
TGCGCCAGCAGCCAAGGGGAGGGTATTCAGCCCCAGCATTTT
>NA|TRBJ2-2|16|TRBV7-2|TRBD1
CASSLKGAGNTGELFF
TGTGCCAGCAGCTTAAAGGGGGCGGGCAACACCGGGGAGCTGTTTTTT
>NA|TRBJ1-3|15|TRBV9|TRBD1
CASSPDRVSGNTIYF
TGTGCCAGCAGCCCCGACAGGGTCTCTGGAAACACCATATATTTT
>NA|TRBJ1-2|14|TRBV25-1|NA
CASIPSVGDYGYTF
TGTGCCAGCATCCCCTCGGTGGGCGACTATGGCTACACCTTC
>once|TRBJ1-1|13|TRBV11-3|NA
CASSSDWNTEAFF
TGTGCCAGCAGCTCGGACTGGAACACTGAAGCTTTCTTT
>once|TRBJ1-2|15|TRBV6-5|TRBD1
CASSNRDRGAYGYTF
TGTGCCAGCAGTAACCGGGACAGGGGGGCTTATGGCTACACCTTC
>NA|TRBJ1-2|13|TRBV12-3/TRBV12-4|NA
CASSLGASGSYTF
TGTGCCAGCAGTTTGGGGGCAAGCGGTTCCTACACCTTC
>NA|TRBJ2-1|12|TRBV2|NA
CAGGRYYNEQFF
TGTGCCGGTGGTAGATACTACAATGAGCAGTTCTTC
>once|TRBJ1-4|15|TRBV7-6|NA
CASSLQQGFNEKLFF
TGTGCCAGCAGCCTACAACAGGGTTTCAATGAAAAACTGTTTTTT
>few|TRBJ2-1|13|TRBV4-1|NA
CASSHPPRDEQFF
TGCGCCAGCAGCCACCCGCCCCGGGATGAGCAGTTCTTC
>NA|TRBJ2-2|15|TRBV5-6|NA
CASSRRTPQPGELFF
TGTGCCAGCAGCCGGAGGACCCCTCAACCCGGGGAGCTGTTTTTT
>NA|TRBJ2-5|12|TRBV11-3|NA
CASSLRVETQYF
TGTGCCAGCAGCTTACGGGTAGAGACCCAGTACTTC
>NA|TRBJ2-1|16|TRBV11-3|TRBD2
CASEVDGTSGRYEQFF
TGTGCCAGCGAGGTTGACGGGACTAGCGGGAGATATGAGCAGTTCTTC
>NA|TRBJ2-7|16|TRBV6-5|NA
CASSYGGGWQPYEQYF
TGTGCCAGCAGTTACGGCGGGGGCTGGCAACCCTACGAGCAGTACTTC
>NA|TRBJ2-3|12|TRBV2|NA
CAGHKGTDTQYF
TGTGCCGGGCACAAGGGCACAGATACGCAGTATTTT
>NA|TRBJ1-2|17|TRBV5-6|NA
CASSLVGGSSSVYGYTF
TGTGCCAGCAGCTTGGTAGGCGGCAGTTCCTCGGTCTATGGCTACACCTTC
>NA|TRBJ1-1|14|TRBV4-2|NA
CASSQPERGTEAFF
TGTGCCAGCAGCCAGCCAGAAAGGGGCACTGAAGCTTTCTTT
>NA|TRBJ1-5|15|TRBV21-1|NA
CARSRYRQGNQPQHF
TGTGCCAGGAGCAGGTACCGCCAGGGCAATCAGCCCCAGCATTTT
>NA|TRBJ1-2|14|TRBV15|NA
CATSRDLQGGGYTF
TGTGCCACCAGCAGAGATCTCCAGGGAGGTGGCTACACCTTC
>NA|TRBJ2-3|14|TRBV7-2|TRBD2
CASSSTSGGDTQYF
TGTGCCAGCAGCTCGACTAGCGGGGGTGATACGCAGTATTTT
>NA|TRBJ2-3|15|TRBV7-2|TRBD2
CASSLEAGGQETQYF
TGTGCCAGCAGCTTAGAAGCGGGGGGGCAGGAAACGCAGTATTTT
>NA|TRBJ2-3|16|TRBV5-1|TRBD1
CASSLAPDRGTDTQYF
TGCGCCAGCAGCTTGGCCCCTGACAGGGGGACAGATACGCAGTATTTT
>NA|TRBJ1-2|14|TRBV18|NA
CASSPLRGDYGYTF
TGTGCCAGCTCCCCCCTGCGGGGGGACTATGGCTACACCTTC
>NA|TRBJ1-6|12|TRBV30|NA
CAWTVLNSPLHF
TGTGCCTGGACGGTCTTAAATTCACCCCTCCACTTT
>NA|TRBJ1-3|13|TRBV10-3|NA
CATSEGAGNTIYF
TGTGCCACATCAGAGGGGGCTGGAAACACCATATATTTT
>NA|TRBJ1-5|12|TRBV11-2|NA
CASSRENQPQHF
TGTGCCAGCAGCCGGGAAAATCAGCCCCAGCATTTT
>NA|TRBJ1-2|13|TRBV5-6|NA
CASSSQGNYGYTF
TGTGCCAGCAGCAGCCAGGGAAACTATGGCTACACCTTC
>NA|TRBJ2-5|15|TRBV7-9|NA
CASSSRYQYQETQYF
TGTGCCAGCAGCTCTAGATACCAGTACCAAGAGACCCAGTACTTC